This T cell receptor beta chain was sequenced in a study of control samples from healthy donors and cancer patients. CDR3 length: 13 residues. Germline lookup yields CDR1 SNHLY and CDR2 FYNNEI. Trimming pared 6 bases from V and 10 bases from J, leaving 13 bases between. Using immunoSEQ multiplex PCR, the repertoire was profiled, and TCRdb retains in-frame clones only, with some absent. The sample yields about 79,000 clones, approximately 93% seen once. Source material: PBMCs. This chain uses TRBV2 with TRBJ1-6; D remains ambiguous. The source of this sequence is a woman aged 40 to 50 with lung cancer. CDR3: CASRSSEESPLHF. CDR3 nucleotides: TGTGCCAGCAGGTCCTCGGAGGAATCACCCCTCCACTTT.